The 17 T cell receptor beta chains reported below all come from one sample, sequenced in a study of T cells after yellow fever vaccination. Each CDR3 protein is one row after TCRdb ran MiXCR on the 5' RACE reads. Altogether around 310,000 distinct CDR3 sequences are present, approximately 3.8% being singletons, with the ten largest covering about 20%. The material sequenced was PBMCs, taken on the day of the yellow fever booster vaccination. These TCRs come from a young man who received the YFV17D yellow fever vaccine.

This clonotype was recorded at least ten times. This chain connects TRBV4-1 to TRBJ1-1; 7 positions match TRBD1. The germline CDR1 and CDR2 sequences are MGHRA and YSYEKL. V shed 2 bases, J shed 4 bases, and the junction held 10 bases outside the gene matches. This CDR3 spans 16 amino acids. The CDR3 reads CASSQKPDRASTEAFF. In nucleotides, the CDR3 is TGCGCCAGCAGCCAAAAACCAGACAGGGCGAGCACTGAAGCTTTCTTT.

This clonotype has just a few counts. This chain uses TRBV4-3 with TRBJ1-4, with 7 positions matching TRBD1. CDR3 length equals 15 residues. Germline assignment: CDR1 LGHNA and CDR2 YSLEER. The J segment lost 9 bases and the V segment lost 0 bases, leaving 7 bases of the junction unmatched. The CDR3: CASSQEAGGTKKLFF. In DNA form, the CDR3 reads TGCGCCAGCAGCCAAGAGGCAGGGGGTACGAAAAAACTGTTTTTT.

This clonotype was counted at least ten times. This sequence joins TRBV20-1 and TRBJ2-3, with 8 bases lining up with TRBD1. CDR1 and CDR2 (germline): DFQATT, SNEGSKA (reference sequence). V was clipped by 3 bases and J by 6 bases; unmatched bases: 5. The CDR3 is made up of 13 amino acids. CDR3 sequence: CSASTGGYDTQYF. The DNA for the CDR3 is TGCAGTGCTAGCACAGGGGGGTATGATACGCAGTATTTT.

In this sample, this clonotype turned up many times. The chain joins TRBV19 to TRBJ1-1, with a possible D match to TRBD1 (6 bases). Germline V CDR1 and CDR2: LNHDA, SQIVND (reference sequence). This CDR3 spans 13 amino acids. V lost 10 bases to trimming and J lost 1 base, with 13 bases between them. The CDR3 DNA reads TGTGCCACCAAGGACAGACAGAACACTGAAGCTTTCTTT. Protein sequence: CATKDRQNTEAFF.

This clonotype was detected a few times. The V call is TRBV12-3 or TRBV12-4, the J call TRBJ1-5; D gene ambiguous. The CDR3 runs to 15 residues. V lost 2 bases and J 9 bases, leaving 17 bases between the germline ends. The CDR3 region has the DNA TGTGCCAGCAGTTTAAAGACCGCCGATATGCGGCCCCAGCATTTT. Amino acid sequence: CASSLKTADMRPQHF.

There are many counts of this clonotype. The rearrangement uses TRBV7-2 and TRBJ1-5, with TRBD1 matching 7 bases. The V segment lost 3 bases and the J segment 0 bases; nucleotides outside the gene matches: 5. The CDR3 length is 16 residues. Germline-derived CDR1 and CDR2 are SGHTA and FQGNSA. DNA of the CDR3: TGTGCCAGCAGCTTTCGACAGGGAGGTAGCAATCAGCCCCAGCATTTT. Its protein product is CASSFRQGGSNQPQHF.

This clonotype came up a few times. The rearrangement joins TRBV12-3 or TRBV12-4 to TRBJ1-2, with 9 bases matching TRBD1. V was clipped by 5 bases and J by 7 bases; unmatched bases: 5. This CDR3 comprises 13 residues. The CDR3 is CASSQDRGFGYTF. The CDR3 DNA is TGTGCCAGCAGTCAGGACAGGGGATTTGGCTACACCTTC.

This clonotype was observed at least ten times. This chain connects TRBV4-1 to TRBJ1-6, with D unclear. Trimming removed 0 bases from V and 0 bases from J, with 9 bases in between. CDR1 is MGHRA and CDR2 is YSYEKL in the germline V gene. The CDR3 covers 17 residues. This CDR3 is CASSQDPGSSYNSPLHF. The DNA of the CDR3 is TGCGCCAGCAGCCAAGATCCGGGAAGCTCCTATAATTCACCCCTCCACTTT.

This clonotype was observed at least ten times. The V gene is TRBV12-3 or TRBV12-4, the J gene TRBJ2-2, with D possibly matching TRBD1 (5 bases). V shed 3 bases and J shed 5 bases, with 13 bases lying between them. There are 15 residues in the CDR3. Written as DNA, the CDR3 is TGTGCCAGCAGTTTCAAATTACCAGGGACCGGGGAGCTGTTTTTT. Translation gives CASSFKLPGTGELFF.

The genes are TRBV15 and TRBJ2-7; D remains unclear. Trimming cost V 1 base and J 0 bases, with 7 bases left between them. Germline-derived CDR1 and CDR2 are LNHNV and YYDKDF (reference sequence). CDR3 length equals 14 residues. The CDR3 loop is CATSRVRNSYEQYF. In nucleotides, the CDR3 is TGTGCCACCAGCAGAGTAAGAAACTCCTACGAGCAGTACTTC.

This clonotype was counted at least ten times. This rearrangement joins TRBV6-1 to TRBJ2-2; tentatively, D is TRBD1 (5 bases). Between the trimmed V and J ends, which lost 2 bases and 5 bases, there was a span of 12 bases. CDR1 MNHNS and CDR2 SASEGT come from the germline V gene. There are 15 residues in the CDR3. CDR3 loop: CASSEWWGRTGELFF. As DNA, the CDR3 is TGTGCCAGCAGTGAATGGTGGGGCCGGACCGGGGAGCTGTTTTTT.

This clonotype has a single count. One junction end does not reproduce the germline sequence, and a read error may be involved. The rearrangement uses TRBV10-3 and TRBJ1-5, with a tentative D call TRBD1 (6 bases). Germline assignment: CDR1 ENHRY and CDR2 SYGVKD. The CDR3 extends over 16 amino acids. The CDR3 protein is CAISEIAGTSNQPQLF. In DNA form, the CDR3 reads TGTGCCATCAGTGAGATAGCCGGGACAAGCAATCAGCCCCAGCTTTTT.

This chain joins TRBV3-1 and TRBJ1-6; unclear D gene. Trimming took off 1 base at V and 0 bases at J, with 10 bases between the two ends. Germline lookup yields CDR1 LGHDT and CDR2 YNNKEL (reference sequence). CDR3 length: 17 amino acids. CDR3 in amino acids: CASSQVVGSSYNSPLHF. The CDR3 DNA reads TGTGCCAGCAGCCAAGTTGTGGGGAGCTCCTATAATTCACCCCTCCACTTT.

This chain links TRBV5-5 with TRBJ1-6; possible D gene TRBD1, 6 bases. The CDR3 has 13 amino acids. Germline CDR1 reads SGHKS; CDR2 reads YYEKEE (reference sequence). Between the trimmed V and J ends, which lost 4 bases and 11 bases, there was a span of 13 bases. The CDR3 DNA sequence: TGTGCCAGCAGCAAACAGGGATTGCCACCCCTCCACTTT. It translates to CASSKQGLPPLHF.

This clonotype was picked up many times. The V gene is TRBV12-3 or TRBV12-4, the J gene TRBJ1-6; D possibly corresponds to TRBD1 (5 bases). The CDR3 sequence is 15 residues long. Trimming took 4 bases from V and 3 from J, leaving 10 bases between them. DNA of the CDR3: TGTGCCAGCAGTTCAGGGAACTACTATAATTCACCCCTCCACTTT. It specifies CASSSGNYYNSPLHF.

The gene calls are TRBV5-6 and TRBJ1-4, with D uncertain. V was shortened by 4 bases and J by 4 bases, with 8 bases between the two germline ends. The CDR3 loop spans 13 amino acids. Germline V gene sequence: CDR1 SGHDT, CDR2 YYEEEE. CDR3 in amino acids: CASSITLNEKLFF. CDR3 nucleotide sequence: TGTGCCAGCAGCATTACACTTAATGAAAAACTGTTTTTT.

This clonotype occurred many times. The chain's CDR3 is CASSGRTGLTDTQYF. The CDR3 coding sequence is TGCGCCAGCAGCGGACGGACAGGACTCACAGATACGCAGTATTTT. V gene TRBV4-1 combines with J gene TRBJ2-3; 7 bases align to TRBD1. Germline V gene sequence: CDR1 MGHRA, CDR2 YSYEKL. V shed 5 bases and J 2 bases; nucleotides not matched to a gene: 7. The CDR3 runs 15 residues.